The present T cell receptor (beta chain) was sequenced within a study of T cell responses to AZD1222 COVID-19 vaccine. The CDR3 length is 12 residues. CDR1 is SNHLY, CDR2 FYNNEI, per germline. Trimming took 4 bases from V and 7 from J, leaving 10 bases between them. Assay used: immunoSEQ multiplex PCR; TCRdb lists only in-frame clones, some missing. Of around 120,000 clones in the sample, roughly 91% were seen once. As regards this clone: Its matching antigen is unknown.

General study results and limits: Donors were mostly white British, more females; clonal diversity possibly underestimated. CD4 TCRs covered the whole spike, strongest at regions 160-218 and 743-854. Baseline seropositivity characterized only six AZD1222 recipients. The study sampled repertoires only after the peak T cell response.

The material sequenced was peripheral blood, taken on day 0 of MenACWY control vaccination. This sequence was found in an adult in good health. The genes are TRBV2 and TRBJ1-1, with D uncertain. The CDR3 coding sequence is TGTGCCAGCAGTGGCCAGGCGCTTGAAGCTTTCTTT. The encoded protein is CASSGQALEAFF. Based on the CDR3 plus reference TRBV2 and TRBJ1-1, the full variable domain is EPEVTQTPSHQVTQMGQEVILRCVPISNHLYFYWYRQILGQKVEFLVSFYNNEISEKSEIFDDQFSVERPDGSNFTLKIRSTKLEDSAMYFCASSGQALEAFFGQGTRLTVV.